The rows below give T cell receptor beta chains drawn from one sample of a study of CD8 T cells in ankylosing spondylitis. Using its own MiXCR run on the 5' RACE reads, TCRdb lists one record per CDR3 protein. The table records about 130,000 distinct CDR3 sequences, roughly 13% of them present only once. The sequenced material came from blood, either unsorted or a sorted T cell fraction (not recorded which). The receptor source for this set is a female donor with ankylosing spondylitis or in good health (not recorded which). Both conserved end residues are part of each CDR3. A D gene is named only where the DNA matches it firmly. Size tells how often a clone was seen (once, few, many) or the class of an expanded clone, and some rows leave it out.

clone_size: NA; j_call: TRBJ2-5; d_call: TRBD2; v_call: TRBV19; cdr3_nt: TGTGCCAGTAGTATAGGCGGACTAGTGGGAGGAGAGAAGACCCAGTACTTC; cdr3_aa: CASSIGGLVGGEKTQYF
clone_size: many; j_call: TRBJ2-5; d_call: NA; v_call: TRBV7-8; cdr3_nt: TGTGCCAGCAGCCTTAGTGTAGGGGAGACCCAGTACTTC; cdr3_aa: CASSLSVGETQYF
clone_size: NA; j_call: TRBJ1-2; d_call: NA; v_call: TRBV6-1; cdr3_nt: TGTGCCAGCAGTGAAGATCGGGCAGGGCTACATGGCTACACCTTC; cdr3_aa: CASSEDRAGLHGYTF
clone_size: few; j_call: TRBJ1-5; d_call: TRBD1; v_call: TRBV30; cdr3_nt: TGTGCCTGGAGTGTACCGGGACAGGGGTTTTATAGCAATCAGCCCCAGCATTTT; cdr3_aa: CAWSVPGQGFYSNQPQHF
clone_size: NA; j_call: TRBJ2-5; d_call: NA; v_call: TRBV28; cdr3_nt: TGTGCCAGCACCTCAGACAGAATACAAGAGACCCAGTACTTC; cdr3_aa: CASTSDRIQETQYF
clone_size: many; j_call: TRBJ2-5; d_call: TRBD2; v_call: TRBV9; cdr3_nt: TGTGCCAGCAGCGTAGCGACTAGCTCAGTGGAGACCCAGTACTTC; cdr3_aa: CASSVATSSVETQYF
clone_size: few; j_call: TRBJ1-2; d_call: NA; v_call: TRBV5-1; cdr3_nt: TGCGCCAGCACGGAGGGGACGAACTATGGCTACACCTTC; cdr3_aa: CASTEGTNYGYTF
clone_size: NA; j_call: TRBJ2-1; d_call: NA; v_call: TRBV6-2/TRBV6-3; cdr3_nt: TGTACCAGCACCCATGATTGGAGAGACAGTGAGCAGTTCTTC; cdr3_aa: CTSTHDWRDSEQFF
clone_size: NA; j_call: TRBJ2-1; d_call: TRBD2; v_call: TRBV20-1; cdr3_nt: TGCAGTGTTTCGCGTCTAGCGGGAGGGAACAATGAGCAGTTCTTC; cdr3_aa: CSVSRLAGGNNEQFF
clone_size: NA; j_call: TRBJ2-3; d_call: NA; v_call: TRBV7-2; cdr3_nt: TGTGCCAGCAGCACAGCCCCAGCCGCAGATACGCAGTATTTT; cdr3_aa: CASSTAPAADTQYF
clone_size: few; j_call: TRBJ2-1; d_call: NA; v_call: TRBV14; cdr3_nt: TGTGCCAGCAGCCTACTCCCCCGCAACAATGAGCAGTTCTTC; cdr3_aa: CASSLLPRNNEQFF
clone_size: many; j_call: TRBJ1-6; d_call: TRBD1; v_call: TRBV10-3; cdr3_nt: TGTGCCATCAGTGAGTCGACAGGGGGTGTAAATTCACCCCTCCACTTT; cdr3_aa: CAISESTGGVNSPLHF
clone_size: NA; j_call: TRBJ1-1; d_call: NA; v_call: TRBV20-1; cdr3_nt: TGCAGTGCAGGAGGGGCCAAAGAAGCTTTCTTT; cdr3_aa: CSAGGAKEAFF
clone_size: many; j_call: TRBJ2-3; d_call: TRBD2; v_call: TRBV5-1; cdr3_nt: TGCGCCAGCAGCCCAGGATCGGGGGGTTTTCTCGATACGCAGTATTTT; cdr3_aa: CASSPGSGGFLDTQYF
clone_size: many; j_call: TRBJ1-5; d_call: NA; v_call: TRBV10-3; cdr3_nt: TGTGCCATCAGTGACACCGATAGCAATCAGCCCCAGCATTTT; cdr3_aa: CAISDTDSNQPQHF
clone_size: few; j_call: TRBJ1-5; d_call: TRBD1; v_call: TRBV7-8; cdr3_nt: TGTGCCAGCAGCTTAGTGGGTCAGACAGGGAATACTCAGCCCCAGCATTTT; cdr3_aa: CASSLVGQTGNTQPQHF
clone_size: NA; j_call: TRBJ1-5; d_call: NA; v_call: TRBV3-1; cdr3_nt: TGTGCCAGCAACCAAAAAGGCCTGGCAGGAGAGTATAGCAATCAGCCCCAGCATTTT; cdr3_aa: CASNQKGLAGEYSNQPQHF
clone_size: NA; j_call: TRBJ2-1; d_call: NA; v_call: TRBV3-1; cdr3_nt: TGTGCCAGCAGCCAAGACGGAGGGTTCGCCTACAATGAGCAGTTCTTC; cdr3_aa: CASSQDGGFAYNEQFF
clone_size: few; j_call: TRBJ1-1; d_call: NA; v_call: TRBV2; cdr3_nt: TGTGCCAGCTTCCCTAATCCGGCCACTGAAGCTTTCTTT; cdr3_aa: CASFPNPATEAFF
clone_size: many; j_call: TRBJ2-7; d_call: NA; v_call: TRBV10-3; cdr3_nt: TGTGCCATCGGACTCCCTGCGAGGGGAAGCCGTTCCTACGAGCAGTACTTC; cdr3_aa: CAIGLPARGSRSYEQYF
clone_size: few; j_call: TRBJ2-1; d_call: NA; v_call: TRBV7-9; cdr3_nt: TGTGCCAGCAGCTTAGCCCTAGGAAGGGGCAATGAGCAGTTCTTC; cdr3_aa: CASSLALGRGNEQFF
clone_size: many; j_call: TRBJ1-5; d_call: NA; v_call: TRBV10-3; cdr3_nt: TGTGCCATCAGTGAGTCAAGCGATCAGCCCCAGCATTTT; cdr3_aa: CAISESSDQPQHF
clone_size: many; j_call: TRBJ2-1; d_call: TRBD2; v_call: TRBV18; cdr3_nt: TGTGCCAGCTCACCACTATCACTAGCGGGACAGTTCTTC; cdr3_aa: CASSPLSLAGQFF
clone_size: few; j_call: TRBJ1-2; d_call: TRBD1; v_call: TRBV12-3/TRBV12-4; cdr3_nt: TGTGCCAGCGGGATACAGGGGGCTCGTGGCTACACCTTC; cdr3_aa: CASGIQGARGYTF
clone_size: many; j_call: TRBJ1-6; d_call: TRBD1; v_call: TRBV12-3/TRBV12-4; cdr3_nt: TGTGCCAGCAGAAAGACAGGGGGTAATTCACCCCTCCACTTT; cdr3_aa: CASRKTGGNSPLHF
clone_size: NA; j_call: TRBJ2-6; d_call: NA; v_call: TRBV12-3/TRBV12-4; cdr3_nt: TGTGCCAGCAGTTTCCCATCTGGGGCCAACGTCCTGACTTTC; cdr3_aa: CASSFPSGANVLTF
clone_size: few; j_call: TRBJ2-4; d_call: TRBD2; v_call: TRBV23-1; cdr3_nt: TGCGCCAGCAGTCAATCCGGGGGGGCATACCTAGCCAAAAACATTCAGTACTTC; cdr3_aa: CASSQSGGAYLAKNIQYF
clone_size: many; j_call: TRBJ1-3; d_call: NA; v_call: TRBV3-1; cdr3_nt: TGTGCCAGCAGCCAAGGAGGACAAAGGGGTGGAAACACCATATATTTT; cdr3_aa: CASSQGGQRGGNTIYF
clone_size: NA; j_call: TRBJ2-2; d_call: NA; v_call: TRBV10-2; cdr3_nt: TGCGCCAGCAGAGGGACTTCAGGGGCGAACACCGGGGAGCTGTTTTTT; cdr3_aa: CASRGTSGANTGELFF
clone_size: many; j_call: TRBJ2-5; d_call: NA; v_call: TRBV7-2; cdr3_nt: TGTGCCAGCAGCCCGGGACTCTCTTACCCGACCCAGTACTTC; cdr3_aa: CASSPGLSYPTQYF
clone_size: few; j_call: TRBJ1-6; d_call: TRBD1; v_call: TRBV6-1; cdr3_nt: TGTGCCAGCACCTGGGACAGGGGACTTAATTCACCCCTCCACTTT; cdr3_aa: CASTWDRGLNSPLHF
clone_size: many; j_call: TRBJ2-2; d_call: NA; v_call: TRBV5-1; cdr3_nt: TGCGCCAGCACCCTTGAGGGCACCGGGGAGCTGTTTTTT; cdr3_aa: CASTLEGTGELFF
clone_size: many; j_call: TRBJ2-5; d_call: NA; v_call: TRBV5-1; cdr3_nt: TGCGCCAGCAGCCTCCAGGGTCGAGAGACCCAGTACTTC; cdr3_aa: CASSLQGRETQYF
clone_size: NA; j_call: TRBJ2-5; d_call: TRBD1; v_call: TRBV4-1; cdr3_nt: TGCGCCAGCAGCCAGGACAGGACCCAAGAGACCCAGTACTTC; cdr3_aa: CASSQDRTQETQYF
clone_size: NA; j_call: TRBJ2-3; d_call: NA; v_call: TRBV5-1; cdr3_nt: TGCGCCAGCAGCTTGGACCAGTACACAGATACGCAGTATTTT; cdr3_aa: CASSLDQYTDTQYF
clone_size: many; j_call: TRBJ2-5; d_call: TRBD2; v_call: TRBV5-1; cdr3_nt: TGCGCCAGCAGCCCTGGTAATAGCGGGATACAAGAGACCCAGTACTTC; cdr3_aa: CASSPGNSGIQETQYF
clone_size: few; j_call: TRBJ1-1; d_call: NA; v_call: TRBV20-1; cdr3_nt: TGCAGTGCTAGGGAAACGGGACGGTGGAACACTGAAGCTTTCTTT; cdr3_aa: CSARETGRWNTEAFF
clone_size: NA; j_call: TRBJ2-3; d_call: TRBD2; v_call: TRBV30; cdr3_nt: TGTGCCTGGAGTCCCCGGGGGACTAGCGGGGCCACGCAGTATTTT; cdr3_aa: CAWSPRGTSGATQYF
clone_size: many; j_call: TRBJ2-5; d_call: NA; v_call: TRBV5-1; cdr3_nt: TGCGCCAGCAGCTTTAATGGCGAGACCCAGTACTTC; cdr3_aa: CASSFNGETQYF
clone_size: NA; j_call: TRBJ2-7; d_call: NA; v_call: TRBV27; cdr3_nt: TGTGCCAGCAGGCAGTCACACGTAGCCTACGAGCGACAGTACTTC; cdr3_aa: CASRQSHVAYERQYF
clone_size: NA; j_call: TRBJ1-4; d_call: NA; v_call: TRBV30; cdr3_nt: TGTGCCTGGGGGACGACAGACCAAAAACTGTTTTTT; cdr3_aa: CAWGTTDQKLFF
clone_size: many; j_call: TRBJ2-2; d_call: NA; v_call: TRBV20-1; cdr3_nt: TGCAGTCCAAGGGGGGCGACGGGCACCGGGGAGCTGTTTTTT; cdr3_aa: CSPRGATGTGELFF
clone_size: NA; j_call: TRBJ2-7; d_call: NA; v_call: TRBV3-1; cdr3_nt: TGTGCCAGCAGCTCGTCGTTAGTCTATTACTCCTACGAGCAGTACTTC; cdr3_aa: CASSSSLVYYSYEQYF
clone_size: NA; j_call: TRBJ2-1; d_call: NA; v_call: TRBV7-9; cdr3_nt: TGTGCCAGCAGCTTACTACAGGTCTCCTACAATGAGCAGTTCTTC; cdr3_aa: CASSLLQVSYNEQFF
clone_size: NA; j_call: TRBJ2-1; d_call: NA; v_call: TRBV7-7; cdr3_nt: TGTGCTAGCAGCTTAGTCGGAGTACCCTACAATGAGCAGTTCTTC; cdr3_aa: CASSLVGVPYNEQFF
clone_size: few; j_call: TRBJ2-1; d_call: TRBD2; v_call: TRBV11-3; cdr3_nt: TGTGCCAGCAGTCGGAGGGAGGGCGCCCACAATGAGCAGTTCTTC; cdr3_aa: CASSRREGAHNEQFF
clone_size: many; j_call: TRBJ1-1; d_call: NA; v_call: TRBV9; cdr3_nt: TGTGCCAGCAGCGCCAACCGGGGGGGGTACACTGAAGCTTTCTTT; cdr3_aa: CASSANRGGYTEAFF
clone_size: few; j_call: TRBJ2-1; d_call: TRBD1; v_call: TRBV5-1; cdr3_nt: TGCGCCAGCAGCATGACAGGGCTATCTAACAATGAGCAGTTCTTC; cdr3_aa: CASSMTGLSNNEQFF
clone_size: many; j_call: TRBJ2-1; d_call: TRBD2; v_call: TRBV3-1; cdr3_nt: TGTGCCAGCAGCCAAGAAGTTCTAGCGGGGGCCGCCTACAATGAGCAGTTCTTC; cdr3_aa: CASSQEVLAGAAYNEQFF
clone_size: NA; j_call: TRBJ2-1; d_call: NA; v_call: TRBV7-9; cdr3_nt: TGTGCCAGCAGCTTAGTTCGCGGGATCTCCTACAATGAGCAGTTCTTC; cdr3_aa: CASSLVRGISYNEQFF
clone_size: few; j_call: TRBJ2-2; d_call: TRBD2; v_call: TRBV5-1; cdr3_nt: TGCGCCAGCACCCTACAGCGGGAGTCCGCCGGGGAGCTGTTTTTT; cdr3_aa: CASTLQRESAGELFF